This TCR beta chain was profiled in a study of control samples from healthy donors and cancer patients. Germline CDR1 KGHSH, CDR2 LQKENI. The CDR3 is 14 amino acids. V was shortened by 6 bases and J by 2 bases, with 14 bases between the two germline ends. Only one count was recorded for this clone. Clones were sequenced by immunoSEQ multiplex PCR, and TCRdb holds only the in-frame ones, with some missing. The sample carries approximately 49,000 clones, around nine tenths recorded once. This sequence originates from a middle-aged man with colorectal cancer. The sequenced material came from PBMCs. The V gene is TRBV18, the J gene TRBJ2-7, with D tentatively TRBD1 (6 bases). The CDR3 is CASSSGTSPYEQYF. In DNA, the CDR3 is TGTGCCAGCTCTTCCGGGACAAGCCCCTACGAGCAGTACTTC.